Listed here is a single T cell receptor (beta chain). Its antigen is currently unknown. This record belongs to a study of blood T cells in healthy people across ages. The CDR3 runs 15 residues. The germline CDR1 and CDR2 sequences are DFQATT and SNEGSKA (reference sequence). V shed 6 bases and J 4 bases; nucleotides not matched to a gene: 10. Findings and limits, study-wide: Fewer expanded clones and more diversity marked long-lived versus aged donors. Age brought a roughly linear fall in TCR beta diversity measured per million T cells.

The use of a sample-barcoded 5' primer and a J-beta primer mix characterized a second PCR of 7 to 11 cycles. One entry per CDR3 protein, called by TCRdb with MiXCR from the 5' RACE reads. The sample has hundreds of thousands of distinct CDR3 sequences; around 43% are singletons. V usage is TRBV20-1 and J usage is TRBJ2-1; 9 bases are shared with TRBD2. The sample was blood. This TCR was sampled from a man older than 75 in good health. The CDR3 bases are TGCAGTGCCCCTGGGGCTAGCGGGGATTACAATGAGCAGTTCTTC. Residues: CSAPGASGDYNEQFF.